This T cell receptor beta chain was identified in a study of T cells in women clearing cervical HPV infection. All donors had a single incident cervical HPV16 infection, not prevalent. Study conclusions and caveats: Richness differences could reflect unmeasured T-cell content per sample.

Points on this clone: The antigen is unknown. The CDR3 end falls 3 residues outside the read, so it is completed with the germline J gene.

After removal of 4 bases from V and 5 bases from J, the junction contained 6 bases not matched to a gene. This CDR3 contains 15 residues. In germline, CDR1 is SEHNR, CDR2 FQNEAQ (reference sequence). Only in-frame clones appear in the TCRdb table, and some are missing; sequencing was by immunoSEQ multiplex PCR. The sample holds under 45,000 clones. The TCR was taken from a woman aged 18 to 75 with a cervical HPV16 infection that either progressed to CIN3+ or cleared (not recorded which). The sample was blood buffy coat. V and J are TRBV7-9 and TRBJ2-7; 12 nucleotides agree with TRBD1. CDR3 DNA, as far as it was read: TGTGCCAGCAGCTCGGGACAGGGGGCGGAAGACGAG. This codes for CASSSGQGAEDE. The complete CDR3 protein is CASSSGQGAEDEQYF.